The entry that follows covers one T cell receptor (beta chain) sequence. The antigen remains undetermined. Running of the assay took place at deep level. Repertoires were generated with immunoSEQ multiplex PCR, while TCRdb's copy carries only in-frame clones and drops some. The sample contains roughly 2 million clones, under 97% of which appear only once. J was trimmed by 4 bases and V by 6 bases; bases with no gene match: 8. In germline, CDR1 is MGHDK, CDR2 SYGVNS. The CDR3 length is 15 residues. The record originates from a study of shared clonotypes between healthy human individuals. The study's findings and limits: Represented genetic and exposure-history diversity was restricted by having few donors. Rarefaction curves obtained for sorted subsets showed sequencing incomplete despite large depth.

This chain connects TRBV25-1 to TRBJ1-1; 10 bases fit TRBD1. The sample taken for sequencing was naive CD4+ T cells sorted from blood. Documented subset: CD45RA+ positively selected. The sequence came from a young man in good health. The CDR3 region is CASRWRRTGGTEAFF. For the CDR3, the DNA is TGTGCCAGCAGATGGCGGCGGACAGGGGGCACTGAAGCTTTCTTT.